The entry below describes one T cell receptor beta chain. Its target is unknown. In the same sample, other DNA sequences code for this CDR3. Treatment given: some 20 received Ad26.COV2.S at low or high dose, single or two shots; a few received placebo; per-sample allocation not given. Day 63 after the first injection of vaccine or placebo was the sampling time. The data are from a study of Ad26.COV2.S vaccination and SARS-CoV-2 variants. Points from the study as a whole: Recipients of vaccine and of placebo showed similar breadth of their non-spike TCR repertoires. Vaccine recipients posted higher spike-specific TCR breadth than their placebo counterparts. Following vaccination, spike-specific CD8+ and CD4+ T cell responses reportedly exhibited substantial breadth.

TCRdb's table, derived via immunoSEQ multiplex PCR, lists solely in-frame clones and lacks some. The sample records 380,000 or so clones, roughly 80% being singletons. Germline CDR1 reads SGHDT; CDR2 reads YYEEEE. The CDR3 has 15 amino acids. The V end lost 0 bases, the J end lost 0 bases, and 7 bases lay between the germline ends. Here the sequenced sample was peripheral blood, taken in a trial of Ad26.COV2.S vaccine versus placebo. This TCR came from a person aged 18 to 65 who received the Ad26.COV2.S COVID-19 vaccine or a placebo. The gene calls are TRBV5-6 and TRBJ2-1, with D unclear. This CDR3 is CASSLGGGSYNEQFF. CDR3 DNA: TGTGCCAGCAGCTTGGGGGGTGGCTCCTACAATGAGCAGTTCTTC.